The 7 T cell receptor beta chains below come from one sample, sequenced in a study of blood T cell repertoires in COVID-19. The protocol was immunoSEQ multiplex PCR, while the TCRdb copy is restricted to in-frame clones and leaves out a portion. Among more than 300,000 clones listed, approximately 89% were seen once. The sequenced sample was peripheral blood. Receptor source: a woman aged 25 to 39 with COVID-19, enrolled during active disease.

V is TRBV30 and J is TRBJ2-7; no firm D call. From germline, CDR1 is GTSNPN and CDR2 SVGIG (reference sequence). CDR3 length: 13 residues. The germline V and J ends were trimmed by 4 bases and 0 bases, with 10 bases remaining between them. CDR3 sequence reads: CAWNYGTSYEQYF. CDR3 DNA sequence: TGTGCCTGGAACTACGGTACCTCCTACGAGCAGTACTTC. Full variable domain (outside the CDR3, taken from reference TRBV30 and TRBJ2-7): SQTIHQWPATLVQPVGSPLSLECTVEGTSNPNLYWYRQAAGRGLQLLFYSVGIGQISSEVPQNLSASRPQDRQFILSSKKLLLSDSGFYLCAWNYGTSYEQYFGPGTRLTVT.

This sequence joins TRBV18 and TRBJ2-7, with 7 positions matching TRBD1. V trimming: 4 bases; J trimming: 3 bases; junction bases outside the gene matches: 3. The length of the CDR3 is 13 residues. The V gene's germline CDR1 is KGHSH and CDR2 LQKENI. CDR3 DNA: TGTGCCAGCTCACAGGGGGCCCTCTACGAGCAGTACGTC. Its translation is CASSQGALYEQYV.

The chain has TRBV29-1 and TRBJ2-5; TRBD2 is a possible D gene (5 bases). CDR3 length equals 13 residues. From germline, CDR1 is SQVTM and CDR2 ANQGSEA. V shed 3 bases and J shed 7 bases, with 15 bases lying between them. The CDR3 DNA is TGCAGCGTTGATAAGCGGATGGGATGGACCCAGTACTTC. This codes for CSVDKRMGWTQYF.

This clone showed up just a few times. The chain uses TRBV11-2 and TRBJ1-1, with 8 bases matching TRBD1. V lost 5 bases, J lost 2 bases, and 10 bases stayed unmatched. Per the germline V gene, CDR1 is SGHAT and CDR2 is FQNNGV. The CDR3 has 16 amino acids. In DNA, the CDR3 is TGTGCCAGCAGCATCGGACAGGGTACGAGAAACACTGAAGCTTTCTTT. Translation gives CASSIGQGTRNTEAFF. The full variable domain, its missing parts supplied by reference TRBV11-2 and TRBJ1-1, is EAGVAQSPRYKIIEKRQSVAFWCNPISGHATLYWYQQILGQGPKLLIQFQNNGVVDDSQLPKDRFSAERLKGVDSTLKIQPAKLEDSAVYLCASSIGQGTRNTEAFFGQGTRLTVV.

The CDR3 reads CASTLSGRLQETQYF. The CDR3 nucleotides are TGTGCCAGTACGTTAAGCGGAAGGCTTCAAGAGACCCAGTACTTC. The chain has TRBV5-4 and TRBJ2-5, with D perhaps matching TRBD2 (5 bases). Per germline, CDR1 SGHNT and CDR2 YYREEE (reference sequence). This CDR3 is 15 amino acids long. Trimming removed 8 bases at V and 2 bases at J, with 19 bases between.

The CDR3 loop reads CASSSRGWGTEAFF. DNA of the CDR3: TGTGCCAGCAGCTCCAGGGGTTGGGGCACTGAAGCTTTCTTT. This chain connects TRBV7-8 to TRBJ1-1, with a tentative D call TRBD1 (6 bases). Trimming pared 4 bases from V and 4 bases from J, leaving 13 bases between. CDR1 SGHVS and CDR2 FQNEAQ come from the germline V gene. This CDR3 has 14 residues.

The chain carries TRBV5-4 and TRBJ2-7; TRBD1 might be the D (5 bases). The germline CDR1 and CDR2 sequences are SGHNT and YYREEE (reference sequence). This CDR3 has 14 residues. V dropped 0 bases and J dropped 3 bases, with 10 bases sitting between them. The CDR3 DNA follows: TGTGCCAGCAGCTTGGGGGCAGGGATCTACGAGCAGTACTTC. It specifies CASSLGAGIYEQYF.